These 23 T cell receptor beta chains originate from one sample sequenced in a study of T cells after somatic rescue of genetic block. Here immunoSEQ multiplex PCR was the method, and the copy in TCRdb shows in-frame clones only, minus some. The sample yields approximately 14,000 clones, over 60% seen once. The sample taken for sequencing was peripheral blood mononuclear cells (PBMCs). The source is a man aged 18 to 30.

This sequence joins TRBV7-9 and TRBJ1-5; D gene unclear. This CDR3 has 17 amino acids. Germline values: CDR1 SEHNR, CDR2 FQNEAQ (reference sequence). The V end lost 1 base, the J end lost 2 bases, and 15 bases lay between the germline ends. Here the CDR3 reads CASSLGVGSGGNQPQHF. The CDR3 coding sequence is TGTGCCAGCAGCTTAGGAGTAGGGTCTGGGGGCAATCAGCCCCAGCATTTT.

V usage is TRBV5-5 and J usage is TRBJ2-5; tentatively, D is TRBD2 (6 bases). The CDR3 contains 14 residues. Trimming took off 1 base at V and 5 bases at J, with 12 bases between the two ends. Germline CDR1 SGHKS, CDR2 YYEKEE (reference sequence). CDR3 residues: CASSLLPGRETQYF. CDR3 nucleotides: TGTGCCAGCAGCTTGCTGCCAGGGAGGGAGACCCAGTACTTC.

The J gene is TRBJ1-2, the V gene TRBV28; 9 positions agree with TRBD1. This CDR3 has 15 residues. Per germline, CDR1 MDHEN and CDR2 SYDVKM. With V trimmed by 2 bases and J by 4 bases, 5 bases remained unmatched. The CDR3 here is CASSLGGQGGYGYTF. Here the CDR3 DNA reads TGTGCCAGCAGTTTAGGGGGACAGGGAGGCTATGGCTACACCTTC.

The V gene is TRBV6-5, the J gene TRBJ1-1, with D possibly TRBD1 on 6 matching bases. This CDR3 comprises 13 residues. Deletions cut 7 bases from V and 11 bases from J, with 20 bases between. The germline CDR1 and CDR2 sequences are MNHEY and SVGAGI. CDR3 DNA sequence: TGTGCCAGCACCACACAGGGAGCCTCTGTCGCTTTCTTT. This codes for CASTTQGASVAFF.

The chain is built from TRBV30 and TRBJ2-3; D is unclear. V shed 0 bases and J shed 3 bases, with 7 bases lying between them. CDR3 length: 13 amino acids. The germline CDR1 and CDR2 sequences are GTSNPN and SVGIG (reference sequence). The CDR3 nucleotides are TGTGCCTGGAGTGTGGGCGAAACAGATACGCAGTATTTT. Protein: CAWSVGETDTQYF. The full variable domain, rest sourced from reference TRBV30 and TRBJ2-3, is SQTIHQWPATLVQPVGSPLSLECTVEGTSNPNLYWYRQAAGRGLQLLFYSVGIGQISSEVPQNLSASRPQDRQFILSSKKLLLSDSGFYLCAWSVGETDTQYFGPGTRLTVL.

This chain joins TRBV5-5 and TRBJ1-5; 10 bases agree with TRBD1. The CDR3 sequence is 16 residues long. With V trimmed by 0 bases and J by 8 bases, 8 bases remained unmatched. Germline CDR1 SGHKS, CDR2 YYEKEE (reference sequence). The CDR3 here is CASSLAPGQGNKPQHF. The CDR3 coding sequence is TGTGCCAGCAGCTTGGCACCGGGACAGGGGAACAAGCCCCAGCATTTT.

The rearrangement links TRBV19 to TRBJ1-4; 7 bases are a match to TRBD1. This CDR3 has 14 residues. The germline V gene encodes CDR1 LNHDA and CDR2 SQIVND (reference sequence). V shed 5 bases, J shed 4 bases, and the junction held 4 bases outside the gene matches. For the CDR3, the DNA is TGTGCCAGTAGTTCGGGACAGTTTAATGAAAAACTGTTTTTT. It specifies CASSSGQFNEKLFF. Based on the CDR3 plus reference TRBV19 and TRBJ1-4, the full variable domain is DGGITQSPKYLFRKEGQNVTLSCEQNLNHDAMYWYRQDPGQGLRLIYYSQIVNDFQKGDIAEGYSVSREKKESFPLTVTSAQKNPTAFYLCASSSGQFNEKLFFGSGTQLSVL.

The chain carries TRBV6-1 and TRBJ2-2, with TRBD1 matching over 12 bases. This CDR3 has 15 amino acids. Per germline, CDR1 MNHNS and CDR2 SASEGT. V shed 6 bases and J 3 bases; nucleotides not matched to a gene: 2. This CDR3 is CASRRDRGHTGELFF. CDR3 sequence (DNA): TGTGCCAGCAGACGGGACAGGGGGCACACCGGGGAGCTGTTTTTT.

The CDR3 loop is CASSLEASLYNEQFF. The CDR3, as DNA: TGTGCCAGCAGCTTAGAAGCCTCCCTTTACAATGAGCAGTTCTTC. This rearrangement joins TRBV11-3 to TRBJ2-1, with no clear D. The germline CDR1 and CDR2 sequences are SGHNT and YENEEA. V was cut by 0 bases and J by 4 bases, with 10 bases left in between. This CDR3 comprises 15 residues.

CDR3 sequence (DNA): TGTGCCATCAGTGAGTCGCGGTACGAGCAGTACTTC. It is translated as CAISESRYEQYF. V is TRBV10-3 and J is TRBJ2-7; D gene unclear. Trimming took 0 bases from V and 4 from J, leaving 4 bases between them. The CDR3 is 12 amino acids. CDR1 and CDR2 from the germline V gene are ENHRY and SYGVKD.

The chain combines TRBV11-2 with TRBJ2-5, with 9 bases aligning to TRBD2. With V trimmed by 0 bases and J by 5 bases, 4 bases remained unmatched. In germline, CDR1 is SGHAT, CDR2 FQNNGV. This CDR3 is 15 amino acids long. CDR3 sequence (DNA): TGTGCCAGCAGCTTAGATATAGGGACTAGCGAGACCCAGTACTTC. It yields the protein CASSLDIGTSETQYF.

The rearrangement joins TRBV4-1 to TRBJ2-1; 9 positions match TRBD2. CDR3 length: 14 amino acids. The ends lost 4 bases at V and 9 bases at J; junction bases unmatched: 7. The V gene's germline CDR1 is MGHRA and CDR2 YSYEKL. Here the CDR3 reads CASSLRAGGLEQFF. CDR3 coding DNA: TGCGCCAGCAGCCTACGAGCGGGAGGACTTGAGCAGTTCTTC.

For the CDR3, the DNA is TGTGCCAGTAGCCCTCGGACAGGGATAAAGGGGCCCCAGCATTTT. Protein: CASSPRTGIKGPQHF. V gene TRBV19 combines with J gene TRBJ1-5, with TRBD1 matching over 8 bases. V shed 6 bases, J shed 9 bases, and the junction held 13 bases outside the gene matches. The CDR3 totals 15 residues. Germline lookup yields CDR1 LNHDA and CDR2 SQIVND (reference sequence).

The chain uses TRBV15 and TRBJ2-7; D remains ambiguous. The CDR3 has 15 residues. V dropped 0 bases and J dropped 0 bases, with 9 bases sitting between them. Germline CDR1 reads LNHNV; CDR2 reads YYDKDF (reference sequence). CDR3 sequence: CATSRDQVSSYEQYF. CDR3 bases: TGTGCCACCAGCAGAGATCAGGTCAGCTCCTACGAGCAGTACTTC. The complete variable domain, with remaining parts taken from reference TRBV15 and TRBJ2-7, reads DAMVIQNPRYQVTQFGKPVTLSCSQTLNHNVMYWYQQKSSQAPKLLFHYYDKDFNNEADTPDNFQSRRPNTSFCFLDIRSPGLGDTAMYLCATSRDQVSSYEQYFGPGTRLTVT.

V and J are TRBV19 and TRBJ1-3; unclear D gene. The CDR3 runs to 16 residues. V lost 2 bases and J lost 0, with 11 bases in between. In germline, CDR1 is LNHDA, CDR2 SQIVND (reference sequence). CDR3 residues: CASSIPRRLSGNTIYF. CDR3 DNA sequence: TGTGCCAGTAGTATACCCCGAAGGCTCTCTGGAAACACCATATATTTT.

The CDR3 loop reads CATVSGPKRYNEQFF. The CDR3 coding sequence is TGTGCCACCGTTAGCGGGCCAAAGAGGTACAATGAGCAGTTCTTC. The rearrangement links TRBV28 to TRBJ2-1; 7 positions agree with TRBD2. The V and J ends lost 10 bases and 4 bases, in that order; junction bases with no gene match: 13. Per germline, CDR1 MDHEN and CDR2 SYDVKM. This CDR3 has 15 amino acids.

The V call is TRBV18, the J call TRBJ1-2, with 7 bases matching TRBD1. In germline, CDR1 is KGHSH, CDR2 LQKENI. Trimming removed 0 bases from V and 4 bases from J; junction bases left unmatched: 5. This CDR3 contains 15 residues. The DNA for the CDR3 is TGTGCCAGCTCACCACCGGGAGGGGGCGCCTATGGCTACACCTTC. It specifies CASSPPGGGAYGYTF.

This chain uses TRBV5-4 with TRBJ1-2; TRBD1 might be the D (5 bases). Trimming removed 0 bases from V and 7 bases from J, with 10 bases in between. The germline V gene encodes CDR1 SGHNT and CDR2 YYREEE (reference sequence). This CDR3 is 13 amino acids long. The CDR3 sequence: CASSLEGSLGYTF. The CDR3 nucleotides are TGTGCCAGCAGCTTGGAGGGGTCTCTTGGCTACACCTTC.

In its sample, this clone is medium-sized (0.01 to 0.1%). The J gene is TRBJ2-7, the V gene TRBV11-3; 7 positions match TRBD1. Per germline, CDR1 SGHNT and CDR2 YENEEA. V shed 6 bases and J 0 bases; nucleotides not matched to a gene: 8. The CDR3 is 15 residues long. CDR3 protein: CASRIGGTASYEQYF. CDR3 DNA sequence: TGTGCCAGCAGGATAGGTGGGACAGCCTCCTACGAGCAGTACTTC.

This clone has a handful of counts. The chain employs TRBV11-3 and TRBJ1-2, with D perhaps matching TRBD1 (6 bases). The CDR3 spans 15 residues. V was clipped by 1 base and J by 4 bases, with 13 bases between them. Germline V CDR1 and CDR2: SGHNT, YENEEA. Here the CDR3 reads CASSLALGGTYGYTF. The CDR3 region has the DNA TGTGCCAGCAGCTTAGCTCTAGGGGGAACCTATGGCTACACCTTC.

The V call is TRBV5-1, the J call TRBJ2-6; the match to TRBD1 covers 7 bases. The CDR3 has 15 amino acids. J lost 2 bases, V lost 2 bases, and 1 base had no gene match. Germline V lookup: CDR1 SGHRS, CDR2 YFSETQ. CDR3 protein: CASSLQGPGANVLTF. The CDR3 DNA reads as TGCGCCAGCAGCTTACAGGGGCCTGGGGCCAACGTCCTGACTTTC.

The J gene is TRBJ2-3, the V gene TRBV2, with 10 bases that match TRBD2. CDR3 length: 15 residues. Germline V lookup: CDR1 SNHLY, CDR2 FYNNEI. V lost 4 bases, J lost 3 bases, and 4 bases stayed unmatched. This chain's CDR3 is CASSGGLAKTDTQYF. The CDR3 nucleotides are TGTGCCAGCAGTGGGGGACTAGCGAAGACAGATACGCAGTATTTT.

The chain combines TRBV5-1 with TRBJ2-7; D may be TRBD2 (7 bases). Germline V gene sequence: CDR1 SGHRS, CDR2 YFSETQ. The CDR3 runs 15 residues. V lost 0 bases and J 2 bases, leaving 12 bases between the germline ends. CDR3 sequence: CASSLVGGQTYEQYF. For the CDR3, the DNA is TGCGCCAGCAGCTTGGTGGGGGGGCAGACCTACGAGCAGTACTTC.